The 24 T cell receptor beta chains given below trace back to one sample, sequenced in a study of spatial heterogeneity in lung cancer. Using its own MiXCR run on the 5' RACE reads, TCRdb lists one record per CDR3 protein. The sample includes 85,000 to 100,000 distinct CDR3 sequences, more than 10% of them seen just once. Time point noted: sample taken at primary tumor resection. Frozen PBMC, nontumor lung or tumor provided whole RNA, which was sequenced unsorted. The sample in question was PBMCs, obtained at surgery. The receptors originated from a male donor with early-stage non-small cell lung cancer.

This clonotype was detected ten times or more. CDR3 sequence: CASSYGGNEKLFF. The CDR3 coding sequence is TGCGCCAGCAGCTACGGAGGCAATGAAAAACTGTTTTTT. The rearrangement uses TRBV5-1 and TRBJ1-4; D is undetermined. The CDR3 runs 13 residues. V dropped 3 bases and J dropped 5 bases, with 8 bases sitting between them. Germline V gene data show CDR1 as SGHRS and CDR2 as YFSETQ.

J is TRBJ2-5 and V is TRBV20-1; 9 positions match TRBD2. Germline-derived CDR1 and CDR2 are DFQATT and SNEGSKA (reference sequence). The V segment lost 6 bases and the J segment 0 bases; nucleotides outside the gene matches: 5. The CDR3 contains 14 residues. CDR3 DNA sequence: TGCAGTGCCCCAGCGGGAGGCCACCAAGAGACCCAGTACTTC. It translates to CSAPAGGHQETQYF.

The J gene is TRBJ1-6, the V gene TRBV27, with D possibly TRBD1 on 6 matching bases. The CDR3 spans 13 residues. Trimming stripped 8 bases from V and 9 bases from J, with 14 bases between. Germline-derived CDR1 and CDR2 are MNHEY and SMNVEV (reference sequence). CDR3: CASSEARGSPLHF. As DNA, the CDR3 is TGTGCCAGCTCAGAAGCCAGGGGTTCACCCCTCCACTTT.

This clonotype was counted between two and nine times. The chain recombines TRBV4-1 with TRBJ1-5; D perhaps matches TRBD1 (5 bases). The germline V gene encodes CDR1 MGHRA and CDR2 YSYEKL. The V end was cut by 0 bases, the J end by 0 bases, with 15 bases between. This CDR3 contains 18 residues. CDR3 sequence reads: CASSQESDSLYSNQPQHF. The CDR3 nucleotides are TGCGCCAGCAGCCAAGAGAGTGACAGCTTGTATAGCAATCAGCCCCAGCATTTT.

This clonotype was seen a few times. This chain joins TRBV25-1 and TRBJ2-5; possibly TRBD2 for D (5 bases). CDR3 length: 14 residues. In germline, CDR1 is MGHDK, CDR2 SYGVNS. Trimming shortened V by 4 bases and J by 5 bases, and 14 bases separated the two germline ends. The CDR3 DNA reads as TGTGCCAGCAGTGGAGCCCCGGGCGGGGAGACCCAGTACTTC. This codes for CASSGAPGGETQYF.

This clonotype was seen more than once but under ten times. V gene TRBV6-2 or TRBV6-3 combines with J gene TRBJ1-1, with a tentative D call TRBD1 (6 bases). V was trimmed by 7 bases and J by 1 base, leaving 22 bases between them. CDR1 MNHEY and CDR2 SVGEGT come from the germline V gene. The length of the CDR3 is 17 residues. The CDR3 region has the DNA TGTGCCAGCACCCCGAATCGGGGGGCGGGGGCGAACACTGAAGCTTTCTTT. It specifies CASTPNRGAGANTEAFF.

The CDR3 reads CASSPRGSNQPQHF. DNA of the CDR3: TGTGCCAGCAGCCCTAGGGGCAGCAATCAGCCCCAGCATTTT. The chain carries TRBV9 and TRBJ1-5; tentative D call: TRBD1 (5 bases). The V gene's germline CDR1 is SGDLS and CDR2 YYNGEE. V shed 4 bases and J shed 1 base, with 9 bases lying between them. The CDR3 covers 14 residues. Full variable domain (missing parts from reference TRBV9 and TRBJ1-5): DSGVTQTPKHLITATGQRVTLRCSPRSGDLSVYWYQQSLDQGLQFLIQYYNGEERAKGNILERFSAQQFPDLHSELNLSSLELGDSALYFCASSPRGSNQPQHFGDGTRLSIL.

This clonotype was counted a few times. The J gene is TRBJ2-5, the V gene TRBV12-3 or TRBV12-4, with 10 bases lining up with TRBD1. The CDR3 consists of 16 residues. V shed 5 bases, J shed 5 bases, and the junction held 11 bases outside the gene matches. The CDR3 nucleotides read TGTGCCAGCAGTCACCGGGACAGGGGCCAGCGGGAGACCCAGTACTTC. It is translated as CASSHRDRGQRETQYF.

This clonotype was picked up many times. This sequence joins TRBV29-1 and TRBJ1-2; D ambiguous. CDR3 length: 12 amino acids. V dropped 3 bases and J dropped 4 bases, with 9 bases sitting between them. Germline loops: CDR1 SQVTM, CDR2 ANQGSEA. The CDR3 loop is CSVDYWTYGYTF. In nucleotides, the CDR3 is TGCAGCGTTGATTACTGGACCTATGGCTACACCTTC.

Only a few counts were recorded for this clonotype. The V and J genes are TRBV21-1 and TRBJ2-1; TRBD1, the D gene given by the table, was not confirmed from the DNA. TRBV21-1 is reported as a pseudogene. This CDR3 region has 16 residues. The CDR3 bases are TGTGCCAGCAGCATGAGACTGCCCCAAAGGCTGGATGAGCAGTTCTTC. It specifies CASSMRLPQRLDEQFF.

The CDR3 reads CASSEGQGGSPLHF. Written as DNA, the CDR3 is TGCGCCAGCAGCGAGGGACAGGGAGGATCACCCCTCCACTTT. V is TRBV5-1 and J is TRBJ1-6; 9 bases match TRBD1. J gave up 10 bases and V 4 bases, and 6 bases lay outside the gene matches. The germline gives CDR1 SGHRS, CDR2 YFSETQ. This CDR3 region has 14 residues.

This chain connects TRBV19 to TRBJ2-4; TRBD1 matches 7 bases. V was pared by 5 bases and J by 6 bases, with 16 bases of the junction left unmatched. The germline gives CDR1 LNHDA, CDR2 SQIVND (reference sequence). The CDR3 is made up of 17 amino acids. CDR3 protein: CASSSPGTATWGNIQYF. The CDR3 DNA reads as TGTGCCAGTAGTTCCCCTGGGACAGCAACCTGGGGAAACATTCAGTACTTC.

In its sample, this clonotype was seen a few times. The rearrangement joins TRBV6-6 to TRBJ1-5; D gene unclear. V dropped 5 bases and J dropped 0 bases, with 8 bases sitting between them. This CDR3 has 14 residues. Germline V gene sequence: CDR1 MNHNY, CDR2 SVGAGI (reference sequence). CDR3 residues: CASSVFSSNQPQHF. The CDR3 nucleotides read TGTGCCAGCAGTGTGTTTAGTAGCAATCAGCCCCAGCATTTT.

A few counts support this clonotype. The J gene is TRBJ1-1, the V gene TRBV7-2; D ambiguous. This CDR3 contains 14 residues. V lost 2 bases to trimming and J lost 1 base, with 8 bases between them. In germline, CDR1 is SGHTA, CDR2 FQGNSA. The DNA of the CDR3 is TGTGCCAGCAGCTTACATCGGCAGAACACTGAAGCTTTCTTT. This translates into CASSLHRQNTEAFF.

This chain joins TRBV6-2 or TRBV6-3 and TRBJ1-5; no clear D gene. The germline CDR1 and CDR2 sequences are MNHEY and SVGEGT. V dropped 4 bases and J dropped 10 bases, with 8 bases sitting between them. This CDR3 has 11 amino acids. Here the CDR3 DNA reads TGTGCCAGCAGTTCCCCTGGACCCCAGCATTTT. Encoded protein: CASSSPGPQHF.

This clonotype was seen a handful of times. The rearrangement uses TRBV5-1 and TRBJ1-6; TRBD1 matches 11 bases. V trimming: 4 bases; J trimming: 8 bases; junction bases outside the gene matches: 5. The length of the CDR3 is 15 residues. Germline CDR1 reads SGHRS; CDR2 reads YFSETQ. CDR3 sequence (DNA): TGCGCCAGCAGCACCGGGACAGGGGGTCATTCACCCCTCCACTTT. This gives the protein CASSTGTGGHSPLHF.

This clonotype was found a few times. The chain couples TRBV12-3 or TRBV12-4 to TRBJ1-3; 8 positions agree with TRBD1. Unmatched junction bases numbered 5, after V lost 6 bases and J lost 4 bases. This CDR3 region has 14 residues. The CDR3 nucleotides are TGTGCCAGCAGGGTGACAGGGGAGGGAAACACCATATATTTT. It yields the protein CASRVTGEGNTIYF.

This CDR3 is CATSDHGTSGSPGELFF. The CDR3 region has the DNA TGTGCCACCAGTGACCACGGGACTAGCGGGAGCCCCGGGGAGCTGTTTTTT. The V and J genes are TRBV24-1 and TRBJ2-2; 14 positions agree with TRBD2. Germline V gene data show CDR1 as KGHDR and CDR2 as SFDVKD. With V trimmed by 4 bases and J by 6 bases, 6 bases remained unmatched. This CDR3 is 17 amino acids long.

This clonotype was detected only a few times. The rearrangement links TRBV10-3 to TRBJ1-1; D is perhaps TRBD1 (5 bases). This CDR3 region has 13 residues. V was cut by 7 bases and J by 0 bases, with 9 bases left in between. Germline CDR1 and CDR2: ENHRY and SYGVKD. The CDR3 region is CAIMGTVNTEAFF. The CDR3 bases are TGTGCCATCATGGGGACGGTGAACACTGAAGCTTTCTTT.

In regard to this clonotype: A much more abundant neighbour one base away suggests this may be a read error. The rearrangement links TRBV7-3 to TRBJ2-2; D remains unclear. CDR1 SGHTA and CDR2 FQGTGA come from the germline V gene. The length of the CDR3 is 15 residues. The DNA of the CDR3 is TGTGTCAGCAGCCTGGGCGTGGCAAACACCGGGGAGCTGTTTTTT. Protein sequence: CVSSLGVANTGELFF.

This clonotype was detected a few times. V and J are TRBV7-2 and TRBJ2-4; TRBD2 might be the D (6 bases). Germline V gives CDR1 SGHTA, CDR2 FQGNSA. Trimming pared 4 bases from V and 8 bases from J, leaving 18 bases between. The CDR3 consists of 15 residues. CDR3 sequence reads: CASSYLRAGWDIQYF. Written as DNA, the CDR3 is TGTGCCAGCAGCTACTTAAGGGCGGGATGGGACATTCAGTACTTC.

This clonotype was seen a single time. CDR3 sequence reads: CASFTLRDTIYF. CDR3 in DNA: TGTGCCAGCTTCACCCTTAGGGACACCATATATTTT. The chain combines TRBV28 with TRBJ1-3; D is unresolved. This CDR3 comprises 12 residues. Germline-derived CDR1 and CDR2 are MDHEN and SYDVKM. Trimming stripped 8 bases from V and 8 bases from J, with 13 bases between.

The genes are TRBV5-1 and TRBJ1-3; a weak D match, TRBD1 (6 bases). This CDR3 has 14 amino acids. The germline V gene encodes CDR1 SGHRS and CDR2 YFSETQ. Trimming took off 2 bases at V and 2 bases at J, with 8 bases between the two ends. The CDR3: CASSLTGTGNTIYF. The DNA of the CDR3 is TGCGCCAGCAGCTTAACAGGGACTGGAAACACCATATATTTT.

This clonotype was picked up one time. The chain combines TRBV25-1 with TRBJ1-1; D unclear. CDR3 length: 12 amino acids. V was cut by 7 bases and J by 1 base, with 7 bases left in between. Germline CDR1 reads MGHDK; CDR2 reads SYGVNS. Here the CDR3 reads CASMGSNTEAFF. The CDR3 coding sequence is TGTGCCAGCATGGGGTCGAACACTGAAGCTTTCTTT.